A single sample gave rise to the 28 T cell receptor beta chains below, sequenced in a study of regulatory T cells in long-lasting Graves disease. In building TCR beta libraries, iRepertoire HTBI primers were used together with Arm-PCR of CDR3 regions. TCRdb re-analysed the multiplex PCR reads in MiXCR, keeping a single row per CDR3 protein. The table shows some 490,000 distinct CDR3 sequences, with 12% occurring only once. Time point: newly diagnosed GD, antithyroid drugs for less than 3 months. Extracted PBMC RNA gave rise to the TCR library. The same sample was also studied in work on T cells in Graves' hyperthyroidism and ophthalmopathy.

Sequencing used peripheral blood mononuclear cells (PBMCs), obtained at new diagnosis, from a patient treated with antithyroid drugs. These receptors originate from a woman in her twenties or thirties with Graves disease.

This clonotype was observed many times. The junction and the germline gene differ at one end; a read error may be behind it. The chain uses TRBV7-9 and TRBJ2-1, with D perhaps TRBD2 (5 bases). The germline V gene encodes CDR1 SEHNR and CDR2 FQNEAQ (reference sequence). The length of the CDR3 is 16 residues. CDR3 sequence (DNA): TGTGCCAGCAGCCCTAGCACTACCTCCTCCTACAATGAGCGGTTCTTC. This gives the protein CASSPSTTSSYNERFF.

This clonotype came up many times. The CDR3 DNA reads TGCAGTGCAGAAACGACTAGCGGGCGAGGAGAGCAGTACTTC. Amino acid sequence: CSAETTSGRGEQYF. The V gene is TRBV20-1, the J gene TRBJ2-7; 10 nucleotides align to TRBD2. The germline gives CDR1 DFQATT, CDR2 SNEGSKA (reference sequence). The CDR3 length is 14 residues. V lost 6 bases and J lost 7; bases outside the gene matches: 12.

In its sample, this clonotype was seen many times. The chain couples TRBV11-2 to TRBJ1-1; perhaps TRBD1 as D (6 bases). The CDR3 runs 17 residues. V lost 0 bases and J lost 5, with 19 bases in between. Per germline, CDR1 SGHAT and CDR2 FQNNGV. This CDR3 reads CASSLDAGRGRRTEAFF. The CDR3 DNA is TGTGCCAGCAGCTTAGATGCGGGCAGGGGACGGAGGACTGAAGCTTTCTTT.

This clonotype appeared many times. The CDR3 sequence: CASSPTGRAGEQYF. The DNA of the CDR3 is TGTGCCAGCAGCCCCACGGGACGGGCTGGGGAGCAGTACTTC. This chain uses TRBV7-3 with TRBJ2-7; possibly TRBD1 or TRBD2 for D (5 bases each). V was clipped by 5 bases and J by 7 bases, with 18 bases between them. CDR1 is SGHTA, CDR2 FQGTGA, per germline. The CDR3 totals 14 residues.

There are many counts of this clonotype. Written as DNA, the CDR3 is TGCAGTGCTAGAGAGGGGGGCGGTGGCTACACCTTC. This sequence encodes CSAREGGGGYTF. The gene calls are TRBV20-1 and TRBJ1-2; maybe TRBD1 (6 bases). This CDR3 spans 12 amino acids. CDR1 is DFQATT and CDR2 is SNEGSKA in the germline V gene (reference sequence). V lost 0 bases and J lost 7, with 9 bases in between.

The CDR3 region has the DNA TGTGCCAGCAGTGAGGTTGCAGCGTCGGGCTACACCTTC. This encodes CASSEVAASGYTF. The genes are TRBV2 and TRBJ1-2; D ambiguous. Between the trimmed V and J ends, which lost 3 bases and 8 bases, there was a span of 13 bases. CDR1 and CDR2 (germline): SNHLY, FYNNEI. The length of the CDR3 is 13 residues.

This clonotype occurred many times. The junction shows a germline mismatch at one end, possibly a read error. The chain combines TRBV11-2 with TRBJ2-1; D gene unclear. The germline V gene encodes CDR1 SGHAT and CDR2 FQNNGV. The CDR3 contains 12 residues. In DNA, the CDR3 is TGTGCCAGCAGATTAGGGCACAATGAGCAGTTCTTC. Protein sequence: CASRLGHNEQFF.

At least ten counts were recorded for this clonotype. CDR3 nucleotide sequence: TGTGCCAGCAGCCGGACTAGCGGACCCTCCTACAATGAGCAGTTCTTC. Protein: CASSRTSGPSYNEQFF. V usage is TRBV5-4 and J usage is TRBJ2-1, with TRBD2 matching 10 bases. CDR3 size: 16 residues. V dropped 4 bases and J dropped 0; count of bases not matched to a gene: 4. Germline CDR1 reads SGHNT; CDR2 reads YYREEE (reference sequence). The full variable domain, its missing parts supplied by reference TRBV5-4 and TRBJ2-1, is ETGVTQSPTHLIKTRGQQVTLRCSSQSGHNTVSWYQQALGQGPQFIFQYYREEENGRGNFPPRFSGLQFPNYSSELNVNALELDDSALYLCASSRTSGPSYNEQFFGPGTRLTVL.

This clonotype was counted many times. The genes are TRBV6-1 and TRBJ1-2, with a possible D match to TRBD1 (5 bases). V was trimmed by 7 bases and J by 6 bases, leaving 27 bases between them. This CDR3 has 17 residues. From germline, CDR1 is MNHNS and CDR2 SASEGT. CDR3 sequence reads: CASNPLGGFIRLHGYTF. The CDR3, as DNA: TGTGCCAGCAATCCCCTGGGGGGATTTATCCGGCTACATGGCTACACCTTC.

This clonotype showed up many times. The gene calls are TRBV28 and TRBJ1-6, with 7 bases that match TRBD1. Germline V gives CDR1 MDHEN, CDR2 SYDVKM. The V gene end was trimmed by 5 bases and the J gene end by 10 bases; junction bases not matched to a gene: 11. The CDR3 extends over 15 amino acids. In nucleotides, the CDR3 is TGTGCCAGCAGTAGCAACAGGGGAGGGGTGTCACCCCTCCACTTT. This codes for CASSSNRGGVSPLHF.

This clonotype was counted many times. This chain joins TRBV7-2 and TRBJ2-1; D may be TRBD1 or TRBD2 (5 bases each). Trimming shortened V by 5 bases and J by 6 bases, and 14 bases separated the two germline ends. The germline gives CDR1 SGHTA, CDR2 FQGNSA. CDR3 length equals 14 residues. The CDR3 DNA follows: TGTGCCAGCAGCCCCGGGAATGGGGGCAATGAGCAGTTCTTC. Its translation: CASSPGNGGNEQFF.

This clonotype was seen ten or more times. CDR3 in amino acids: CASSQGHTIYF. CDR3 sequence (DNA): TGCGCCAGCAGCCAAGGGCACACCATATATTTT. The chain links TRBV4-3 to TRBJ1-3; D gene uncertain. This CDR3 region has 11 residues. Deletions cut 1 base from V and 8 bases from J, with 3 bases between. Germline values: CDR1 LGHNA, CDR2 YSLEER.

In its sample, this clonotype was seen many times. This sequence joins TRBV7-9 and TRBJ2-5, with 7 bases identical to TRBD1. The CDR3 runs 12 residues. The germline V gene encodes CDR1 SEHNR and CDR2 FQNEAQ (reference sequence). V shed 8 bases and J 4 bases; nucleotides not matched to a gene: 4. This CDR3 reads CASVRQGETQYF. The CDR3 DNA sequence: TGTGCCAGCGTGCGACAGGGAGAGACCCAGTACTTC. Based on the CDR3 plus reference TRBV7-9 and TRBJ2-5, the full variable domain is DTGVSQNPRHKITKRGQNVTFRCDPISEHNRLYWYRQTLGQGPEFLTYFQNEAQLEKSRLLSDRFSAERPKGSFSTLEIQRTEQGDSAMYLCASVRQGETQYFGPGTRLLVL.

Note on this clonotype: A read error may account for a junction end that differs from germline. CDR3 sequence reads: CASGEQGQGRDNEQFF. Written as DNA, the CDR3 is TGCGCCAGCGGTGAGCAAGGGCAGGGGAGAGACAATGAGCAGTTCTTC. The chain has TRBV6-2 or TRBV6-3 and TRBJ2-1, with D possibly TRBD1 on 6 matching bases. CDR3 length: 16 amino acids. The germline CDR1 and CDR2 sequences are MNHEY and SVGEGT.

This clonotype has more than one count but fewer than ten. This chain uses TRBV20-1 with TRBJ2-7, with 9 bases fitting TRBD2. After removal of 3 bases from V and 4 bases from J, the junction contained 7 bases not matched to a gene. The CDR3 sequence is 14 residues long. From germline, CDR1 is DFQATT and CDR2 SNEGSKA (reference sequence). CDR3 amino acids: CSASGLAGKYEQYF. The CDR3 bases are TGCAGTGCTAGTGGTCTAGCGGGGAAATACGAGCAGTACTTC.

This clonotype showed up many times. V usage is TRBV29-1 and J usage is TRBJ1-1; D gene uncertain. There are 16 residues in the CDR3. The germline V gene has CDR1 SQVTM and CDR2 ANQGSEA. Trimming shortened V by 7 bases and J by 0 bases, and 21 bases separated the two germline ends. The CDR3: CSALGRRRIMNTEAFF. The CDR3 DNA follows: TGCAGCGCTTTAGGTAGGCGTCGAATCATGAACACTGAAGCTTTCTTT.

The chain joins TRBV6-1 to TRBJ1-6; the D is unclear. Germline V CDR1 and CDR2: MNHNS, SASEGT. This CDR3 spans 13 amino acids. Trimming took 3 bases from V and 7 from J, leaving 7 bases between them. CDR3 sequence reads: CASSDHENSPLHF. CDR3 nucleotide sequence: TGTGCCAGCAGTGACCACGAAAATTCACCCCTCCACTTT.

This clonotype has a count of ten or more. CDR3 sequence (DNA): TGTGCCTTTGGACTGCCGCGTCAGCCCCAGCATTTT. It yields the protein CAFGLPRQPQHF. V is TRBV30 and J is TRBJ1-5; D is uncertain. The CDR3 is 12 amino acids. Germline assignment: CDR1 GTSNPN and CDR2 SVGIG (reference sequence). V was cut by 7 bases and J by 6 bases, with 13 bases left in between.

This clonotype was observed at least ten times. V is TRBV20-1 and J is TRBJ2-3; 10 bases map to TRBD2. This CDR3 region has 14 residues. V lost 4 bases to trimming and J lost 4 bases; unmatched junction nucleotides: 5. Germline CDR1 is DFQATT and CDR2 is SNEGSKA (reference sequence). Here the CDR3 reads CSATMGLASDTQYF. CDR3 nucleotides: TGCAGTGCTACCATGGGACTAGCGTCAGATACGCAGTATTTT.

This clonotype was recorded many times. CDR3 in amino acids: CASSERGDTGELFF. The DNA of the CDR3 is TGTGCCAGCAGTGAGAGAGGCGACACCGGGGAGCTGTTTTTT. The V gene is TRBV6-1, the J gene TRBJ2-2; D unclear. With 3 bases removed from V and 3 bases from J, the gap between germline ends came to 8 bases. Germline V gene lookup returns CDR1 MNHNS and CDR2 SASEGT. The CDR3 runs 14 residues.

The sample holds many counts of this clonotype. CDR3 amino acids: CATSRGQMNTEAFF. CDR3 coding DNA: TGTGCCACCAGCAGAGGACAGATGAACACTGAAGCTTTCTTT. This chain joins TRBV15 and TRBJ1-1; D might be TRBD1 (5 bases). The CDR3 consists of 14 residues. The germline CDR1 and CDR2 sequences are LNHNV and YYDKDF (reference sequence). V was clipped by 1 base and J by 0 bases, with 6 bases between them.

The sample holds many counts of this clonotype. The CDR3 loop is CATRDSYNEQFF. The CDR3, as DNA: TGTGCCACAAGGGACTCCTACAATGAGCAGTTCTTC. The rearrangement joins TRBV24-1 to TRBJ2-1; D gene uncertain. CDR1 is KGHDR and CDR2 is SFDVKD in the germline V gene. This CDR3 is built from 12 residues. V gave up 10 bases and J gave up 0 bases, with 6 bases separating them.

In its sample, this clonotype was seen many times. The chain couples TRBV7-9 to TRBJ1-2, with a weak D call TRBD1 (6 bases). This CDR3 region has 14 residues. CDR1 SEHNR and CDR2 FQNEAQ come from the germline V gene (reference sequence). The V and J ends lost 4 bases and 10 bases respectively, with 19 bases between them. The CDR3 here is CASSSTGTSDHYTF. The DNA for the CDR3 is TGTGCCAGCAGCTCGACCGGGACATCGGACCACTACACCTTC.

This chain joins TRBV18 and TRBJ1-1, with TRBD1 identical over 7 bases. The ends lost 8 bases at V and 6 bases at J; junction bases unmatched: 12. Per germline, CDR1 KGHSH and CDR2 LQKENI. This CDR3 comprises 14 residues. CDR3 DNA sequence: TGTGCCAGCCGACGGGGAGGGGGCAATTCTGAAGCTTTCTTT. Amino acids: CASRRGGGNSEAFF.

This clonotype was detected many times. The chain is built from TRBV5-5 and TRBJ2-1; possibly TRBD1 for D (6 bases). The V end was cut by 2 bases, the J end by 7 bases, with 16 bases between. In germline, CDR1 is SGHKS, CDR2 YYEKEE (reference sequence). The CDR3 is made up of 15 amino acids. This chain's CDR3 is CASSFGAGASNEQFF. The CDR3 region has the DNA TGTGCCAGCAGCTTTGGAGCAGGGGCTAGTAATGAGCAGTTCTTC.

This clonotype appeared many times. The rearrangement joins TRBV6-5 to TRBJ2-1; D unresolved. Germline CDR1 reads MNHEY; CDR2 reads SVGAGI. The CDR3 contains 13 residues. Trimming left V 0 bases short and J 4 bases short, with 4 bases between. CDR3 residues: CASSYSTYNEQFF. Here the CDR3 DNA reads TGTGCCAGCAGTTACTCGACTTACAATGAGCAGTTCTTC.

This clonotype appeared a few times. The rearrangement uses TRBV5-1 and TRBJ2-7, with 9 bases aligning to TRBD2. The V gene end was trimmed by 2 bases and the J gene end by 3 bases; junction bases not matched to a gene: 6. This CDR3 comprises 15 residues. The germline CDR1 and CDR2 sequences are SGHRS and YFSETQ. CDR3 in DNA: TGCGCCAGCAGCTTAGTTAGCGGGAGCCTCTACGAGCAGTACTTC. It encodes CASSLVSGSLYEQYF.

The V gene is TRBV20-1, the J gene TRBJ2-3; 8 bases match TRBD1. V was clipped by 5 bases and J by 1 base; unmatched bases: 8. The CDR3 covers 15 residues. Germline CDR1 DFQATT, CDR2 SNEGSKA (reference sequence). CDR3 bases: TGCAGTGCTTGCGGACAGGGTGGGGGCACAGATACGCAGTATTTT. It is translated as CSACGQGGGTDTQYF.